These 9 T cell receptor beta chains were all obtained from the same sample, sequenced in a study of PD-1 blockade in classical Hodgkin lymphoma. Every patient was affected by relapse after autologous stem cell transplantation, while exposure to brentuximab vedotin was not uniform. Produced via immunoSEQ multiplex PCR; TCRdb's table is partial and in-frame only. The sample consists of 75,000 to 100,000 clones, approximately 88% of them appearing once. Sequenced here: peripheral blood mononuclear cells (PBMCs), sampled at baseline. The receptors were gathered from a human donor with classical Hodgkin lymphoma.

The chain carries TRBV2 and TRBJ2-1; D is ambiguous. The germline V gene encodes CDR1 SNHLY and CDR2 FYNNEI. The CDR3 sequence is 12 residues long. The V end lost 2 bases, the J end lost 4 bases, and 3 bases lay between the germline ends. CDR3 protein: CASSETYNEQFF. As DNA, the CDR3 is TGTGCCAGCAGTGAAACTTACAATGAGCAGTTCTTC.

The chain is built from TRBV5-1 and TRBJ1-1; 10 bases agree with TRBD1. Per the germline V gene, CDR1 is SGHRS and CDR2 is YFSETQ. The V segment lost 0 bases and the J segment 5 bases; nucleotides outside the gene matches: 1. CDR3 length: 14 residues. The CDR3 DNA is TGCGCCAGCAGCTTGGGGGACAGGGGTACTGAAGCTTTCTTT. It codes for CASSLGDRGTEAFF.

The rearrangement links TRBV10-3 to TRBJ2-7, with no clear D. V lost 0 bases and J 2 bases, leaving 8 bases between the germline ends. The CDR3 has 14 residues. CDR1 and CDR2 (germline): ENHRY, SYGVKD. CDR3: CAISESTSTYEQYF. CDR3 sequence (DNA): TGTGCCATCAGTGAGTCGACGTCGACCTACGAGCAGTACTTC.

The gene calls are TRBV7-9 and TRBJ1-5, with 8 nucleotides matching TRBD1. The CDR3 has 15 residues. J gave up 5 bases and V 5 bases, and 8 bases lay outside the gene matches. Germline V CDR1 and CDR2: SEHNR, FQNEAQ (reference sequence). CDR3 nucleotide sequence: TGTGCCAGCAGCAATGGACAGGGCGGTTATCAGCCCCAGCATTTT. This sequence encodes CASSNGQGGYQPQHF.

The chain couples TRBV5-5 to TRBJ2-7; either TRBD1 or TRBD2 may fit D (6 bases each). Trimming took off 4 bases at V and 1 base at J, with 12 bases between the two ends. CDR3 length: 14 residues. Germline V lookup: CDR1 SGHKS, CDR2 YYEKEE (reference sequence). Written as DNA, the CDR3 is TGTGCCAGCAGCACGGGGGCAGGTTCCTACGAGCAGTACTTC. Protein: CASSTGAGSYEQYF.

The rearrangement joins TRBV10-3 to TRBJ1-4; maybe TRBD1 (5 bases). The CDR3 consists of 15 residues. Germline V gene data show CDR1 as ENHRY and CDR2 as SYGVKD. The V gene lost 6 bases and the J gene lost 8 bases, with 19 bases spanning the gap. The CDR3: CAIRPSPGDEEKLFF. The CDR3, as DNA: TGTGCCATCAGGCCGAGTCCCGGGGACGAGGAAAAACTGTTTTTT.

In its sample, this clone was seen once. This sequence joins TRBV12-5 and TRBJ1-5; D gene ambiguous. V dropped 2 bases and J dropped 9 bases, with 14 bases sitting between them. This CDR3 contains 14 residues. Germline V gives CDR1 LGHNT, CDR2 FRNRAP. The CDR3 sequence is CASGLIEAAGPQHF. CDR3 DNA: TGTGCTAGTGGTTTGATCGAAGCCGCCGGGCCCCAGCATTTT.

J is TRBJ1-2 and V is TRBV27; a weak D match, TRBD1 (6 bases). CDR1 is MNHEY and CDR2 is SMNVEV in the germline V gene (reference sequence). This CDR3 is 16 amino acids long. V lost 3 bases to trimming and J lost 7 bases, with 21 bases between them. The CDR3 reads CASSFSLREGEGGYTF. The CDR3, as DNA: TGTGCCAGCAGTTTCAGTCTTCGGGAGGGGGAAGGTGGCTACACCTTC.

The rearrangement links TRBV4-2 to TRBJ2-1; TRBD1 might be the D (6 bases). Trimming took off 2 bases at V and 9 bases at J, with 11 bases between the two ends. The germline V gene encodes CDR1 LGHNA and CDR2 YNFKEQ. This CDR3 contains 13 residues. CDR3 loop: CASSQLGGIEQFF. In DNA form, the CDR3 reads TGTGCCAGCAGCCAACTAGGGGGAATTGAGCAGTTCTTC.